This is a list of T cell receptor beta chains from one sample in a study of shared clonotypes between healthy human individuals. TCRdb keeps only in-frame clones here, not all; method: immunoSEQ multiplex PCR. Here the sample spans about 2.1 million clones, just under 95% being singletons. The sample was naive CD8+ T cells from PBMCs. Receptors were obtained from a man aged 18 to 30 in good health. Some clones in this sample may be carry-over from other donors' samples. Both conserved end residues are part of each CDR3. The order of the fields is J gene, clone size, D gene, V gene, CDR3 length, CDR3 DNA, CDR3 protein. The D gene is left open where the match is weak. Rows give clone size only sometimes, using once, few, many, or a class for an expanded clone.

TRBJ2-7	.	TRBD2	TRBV9	16	TGTGCCAGCAGCAAGGGACTAGCGGGAGGGTCCTACGAGCAGTACTTC	CASSKGLAGGSYEQYF
TRBJ2-1	.	.	TRBV13	14	TGTGCCAGCAGCCCGCAAGCTAGAGACAATGAGCAGTTCTTC	CASSPQARDNEQFF
TRBJ2-7	.	.	TRBV19	14	TGTGCCAGTAGTATAGAGGCAGGGCCGTACGAGCAGTACTTC	CASSIEAGPYEQYF
TRBJ2-3	.	.	TRBV14	13	TGTGCCAGCAGCGAGCGAGGCGGTGATACGCAGTATTTT	CASSERGGDTQYF
TRBJ1-4	.	.	TRBV4-1	16	TGCGCCAGCAGCCAAGGTGCTTCCGGCACTAATGAAAAACTGTTTTTT	CASSQGASGTNEKLFF
TRBJ2-1	.	TRBD1	TRBV19	15	TGTGCCAGTAGTATCGACAGGGGATCCTACAATGAGCAGTTCTTC	CASSIDRGSYNEQFF
TRBJ2-2	.	TRBD1	TRBV9	15	TGTGCCAGCAGCGAGACAGGGTTGAACGCCGGGGAGCTGTTTTTT	CASSETGLNAGELFF
TRBJ2-7	.	.	TRBV7-9	12	TGTGCCAGCAGTTCGTTGACCTACGAGCAGTACTTC	CASSSLTYEQYF
TRBJ2-2	.	TRBD2	TRBV7-9	16	TGTGCCAGCAGCCCGACTAGCCTAGTTAACACCGGGGAGCTGTTTTTT	CASSPTSLVNTGELFF
TRBJ1-1	.	.	TRBV7-2	15	TGTGCCAGCAGTGCAATTAGGGCGATGAACACTGAAGCTTTCTTT	CASSAIRAMNTEAFF
TRBJ1-1	.	.	TRBV30	14	TGTGCCTGGAGTGGTCCCCGGGACGGCCTTGAAGCTTTCTTT	CAWSGPRDGLEAFF
TRBJ1-3	.	.	TRBV10-3	14	TGTGCCATCAGTGTCTCAGGGAGCGGAAACACCATATATTTT	CAISVSGSGNTIYF
TRBJ1-1	.	.	TRBV7-9	17	TGTGCCAGCAGCTTATCTCTGGCGGGAGGGGTGAACACTGAAGCTTTCTTT	CASSLSLAGGVNTEAFF
TRBJ2-1	.	TRBD2	TRBV5-4	18	TGTGCCAGCAGCTTGGGTCTAGCGGCAGTGAAGGGCTACAATGAGCAGTTCTTC	CASSLGLAAVKGYNEQFF
TRBJ2-7	.	.	TRBV27	15	TGTGCCAGCAGTACCACCCCCAGGGGTCCATACGAGCAGTACTTC	CASSTTPRGPYEQYF
TRBJ2-3	.	.	TRBV28	14	TGTGCCAGCAGTTTTAGGGGGATCACAGATACGCAGTATTTT	CASSFRGITDTQYF
TRBJ2-1	.	.	TRBV4-1	12	TGCGCCAGCAGCCAAGGGTGGAGCGAGCAGTTCTTC	CASSQGWSEQFF
TRBJ2-7	.	.	TRBV27	15	TGTGCCAGCAGTTTAGGGGGTCTCAGCCCCTACGAGCAGTACTTC	CASSLGGLSPYEQYF
TRBJ1-5	.	TRBD1	TRBV28	16	TGTGCCAGCAGCCTTCGGACAGGGGGGAGCAATCAGCCCCAGCATTTT	CASSLRTGGSNQPQHF
TRBJ2-2	.	TRBD1	TRBV9	14	TGTGCCAGCAGCGGAGGGACAGTATCCGGGGAGCTGTTTTTT	CASSGGTVSGELFF
TRBJ2-7	.	.	TRBV5-6	14	TGTGCCAGCAGCTTGTTGGCGCTTTGGCACGAGCAGTACTTC	CASSLLALWHEQYF
TRBJ2-3	.	TRBD2	TRBV10-3	16	TGTGCCATCAACGGACGGGACTACCCAAGCACAGATACGCAGTATTTT	CAINGRDYPSTDTQYF
TRBJ2-2	.	.	TRBV7-9	10	TGTGCCAGCCTGGACGGGGAGCTGTTTTTT	CASLDGELFF
TRBJ2-1	.	TRBD1	TRBV19	14	TGTGCCAGTAGTATGGGCAGGGGGCTAAATGAGCAGTTCTTC	CASSMGRGLNEQFF
TRBJ1-4	.	.	TRBV19	15	TGTGCCAGTAGTCCGTCTCGGAGGACAGTTGGAAAACTGTTTTTT	CASSPSRRTVGKLFF
TRBJ1-1	.	.	TRBV19	13	TGTGCCAGTAGTATATCAGGAAAAACTGAAGCTTTCTTT	CASSISGKTEAFF
TRBJ1-1	.	.	TRBV7-9	13	TGTGCCAGCAGCTTAGACCGGAGCACTGAAGCTTTCTTT	CASSLDRSTEAFF
TRBJ1-2	.	.	TRBV5-4	14	TGTGCCAGCAGCGCGCGGGACACTAACTATGGCTACACCTTC	CASSARDTNYGYTF
TRBJ2-1	.	.	TRBV9	15	TGTGCCAGCAGCCCCTGGGGTGTGGCAAACAATGAGCAGTTCTTC	CASSPWGVANNEQFF
TRBJ2-3	.	.	TRBV19	12	TGTGCCAGTAGTATCGCCACAGATACGCAGTATTTT	CASSIATDTQYF
TRBJ2-1	.	.	TRBV29-1	13	TGCAGCGTTGGGGGCAGACTTTGGAATGAGCAGTTCTTC	CSVGGRLWNEQFF
TRBJ1-2	.	.	TRBV19	10	TGTGCCAGTAGTATGAACGGCTACACCTTC	CASSMNGYTF
TRBJ1-3	.	.	TRBV19	14	TGTGCCAGTAGCGAGACGGGGGCCGGAAACACCATATATTTT	CASSETGAGNTIYF
TRBJ2-3	.	TRBD2	TRBV11-2	16	TGTGCCAGCAGCGGACCAATAGCGGGATTGGGAGATACGCAGTATTTT	CASSGPIAGLGDTQYF
TRBJ1-5	.	.	TRBV15	15	TGTGCCACCAGCAGAGATTGGAGGGACCAGCAGCCCCAGCATTTT	CATSRDWRDQQPQHF
TRBJ1-2	.	.	TRBV9	14	TGTGCCAGCAGCACCGGGGGCGCCGGCTATGGCTACACCTTC	CASSTGGAGYGYTF
TRBJ2-2	.	TRBD2	TRBV9	20	TGTGCCAGCAGCTCGACGATGCAAACACAGCGGGAGGGTAGGACCGGGGAGCTGTTTTTT	CASSSTMQTQREGRTGELFF
TRBJ2-7	once	TRBD1	TRBV5-6	14	TGTGCCAGCAGCGCGAAGGACAGGCCGTACGAGCAGTACTTC	CASSAKDRPYEQYF